These 30 T cell receptor beta chains originate from one sample sequenced in a study of shared clonotypes between healthy human individuals. The data were produced by immunoSEQ multiplex PCR, yet TCRdb's version contains in-frame clones alone and is incomplete. Of 450,000 to 650,000 clones listed, around 78% were seen once; the top ten hold around 12%. The material sequenced was PBMCs. All receptors derive from a woman aged 40 to 55 in good health. Some clones in this sample may be carry-over from other donors' samples.

V usage is TRBV5-1 and J usage is TRBJ2-7; weak D call: TRBD2 (6 bases). This CDR3 has 14 residues. Germline CDR1 and CDR2: SGHRS and YFSETQ. V lost 4 bases, J lost 6 bases, and 17 bases lay in between. The CDR3 DNA sequence: TGCGCCAGCAGCCCGGGGACTTTGACATCCGAGCAGTACTTC. It specifies CASSPGTLTSEQYF.

The chain carries TRBV28 and TRBJ2-7; 7 bases line up with TRBD2. Germline V gene sequence: CDR1 MDHEN, CDR2 SYDVKM. The CDR3 has 14 amino acids. V shed 2 bases and J 7 bases; nucleotides not matched to a gene: 8. As DNA, the CDR3 is TGTGCCAGCAGTTTAGGGTTCGGGGGGAGGGAGCAGTACTTC. Amino acid sequence: CASSLGFGGREQYF.

Ten or more counts support this clone. This chain links TRBV4-2 with TRBJ2-1; a weak D match, TRBD2 (5 bases). Germline-derived CDR1 and CDR2 are LGHNA and YNFKEQ. The CDR3 contains 16 residues. The germline V and J ends were trimmed by 0 bases and 10 bases, with 19 bases remaining between them. This CDR3 reads CASSQDSASPTIEQFF. The DNA of the CDR3 is TGTGCCAGCAGCCAAGATAGTGCTAGCCCGACAATAGAGCAGTTCTTC.

The V and J genes are TRBV28 and TRBJ2-7, with D perhaps given as TRBD1 or TRBD2 (5 bases each). This CDR3 has 14 residues. Trimming cost V 6 bases and J 1 base, with 13 bases left between them. Germline CDR1 is MDHEN and CDR2 is SYDVKM. CDR3 in amino acids: CASSRPGPSYEQYF. CDR3 DNA sequence: TGTGCCAGCAGCAGGCCGGGACCATCCTACGAGCAGTACTTC. The whole variable domain, filled in from reference TRBV28 and TRBJ2-7, reads DVKVTQSSRYLVKRTGEKVFLECVQDMDHENMFWYRQDPGLGLRLIYFSYDVKMKEKGDIPEGYSVSREKKERFSLILESASTNQTSMYLCASSRPGPSYEQYFGPGTRLTVT.

V usage is TRBV27 and J usage is TRBJ2-4; 9 nucleotides match TRBD2. The CDR3 runs 14 residues. The V gene's germline CDR1 is MNHEY and CDR2 SMNVEV (reference sequence). The trim removed 9 bases at V and 4 bases at J, leaving 7 bases unmatched. The CDR3 loop reads CARLKREAKNIQYF. CDR3 DNA: TGTGCCAGGCTTAAGCGGGAGGCAAAAAACATTCAGTACTTC.

The chain is built from TRBV28 and TRBJ1-4; D ambiguous. The CDR3 loop spans 11 amino acids. Trimming removed 5 bases from V and 10 bases from J, with 8 bases in between. CDR1 MDHEN and CDR2 SYDVKM come from the germline V gene. In DNA form, the CDR3 reads TGTGCCAGCAGTCCTCAGTCAAAACTGTTTTTT. Translating it yields CASSPQSKLFF. Full variable domain (missing parts from reference TRBV28 and TRBJ1-4): DVKVTQSSRYLVKRTGEKVFLECVQDMDHENMFWYRQDPGLGLRLIYFSYDVKMKEKGDIPEGYSVSREKKERFSLILESASTNQTSMYLCASSPQSKLFFGSGTQLSVL.

The chain is built from TRBV4-2 and TRBJ2-7; TRBD1 is a possible D gene (5 bases). Germline V gives CDR1 LGHNA, CDR2 YNFKEQ. V lost 4 bases, J lost 2 bases, and 9 bases lay in between. CDR3 length equals 13 residues. The CDR3 DNA is TGTGCCAGCAGCCCGGCACAGGCCTACGAGCAGTACTTC. Translating it yields CASSPAQAYEQYF.

The rearrangement joins TRBV28 to TRBJ1-4, with D possibly being TRBD1 (5 bases). The germline gives CDR1 MDHEN, CDR2 SYDVKM. Trimming cost V 5 bases and J 8 bases, with 18 bases left between them. The CDR3 has 15 residues. The CDR3 reads CASSPTRAGREKLFF. In DNA, the CDR3 is TGTGCCAGCAGTCCCACCCGGGCAGGGAGGGAAAAACTGTTTTTT.

This chain uses TRBV5-1 with TRBJ2-2; 7 nucleotides match TRBD1. The CDR3 extends over 14 amino acids. V was pared by 3 bases and J by 7 bases, with 6 bases of the junction left unmatched. Germline CDR1 reads SGHRS; CDR2 reads YFSETQ. The CDR3 loop is CASSSTGWDGELFF. In DNA, the CDR3 is TGCGCCAGCAGCTCGACAGGGTGGGACGGGGAGCTGTTTTTT.

V is TRBV7-9 and J is TRBJ2-2; 7 bases line up with TRBD1. CDR1 and CDR2 (germline): SEHNR, FQNEAQ (reference sequence). Trimming took 4 bases from V and 3 from J; bases not matched to a gene: 5. CDR3 size: 15 residues. The DNA of the CDR3 is TGTGCCAGCAGCTCAAGACAGGGAGACACCGGGGAGCTGTTTTTT. This translates into CASSSRQGDTGELFF.

The J gene is TRBJ2-7, the V gene TRBV5-1; a weak D match, TRBD1 (6 bases). Trimming cost V 0 bases and J 3 bases, with 16 bases left between them. CDR1 is SGHRS and CDR2 is YFSETQ in the germline V gene. The CDR3 extends over 16 amino acids. This chain's CDR3 is CASSLDPTGLHYEQYF. In nucleotides, the CDR3 is TGCGCCAGCAGCTTGGACCCAACAGGGTTACACTACGAGCAGTACTTC.

This clone was picked up a small number of times. The chain links TRBV27 to TRBJ2-5; D may be TRBD2 (5 bases). V lost 7 bases and J lost 5, with 20 bases in between. CDR1 and CDR2 from the germline V gene are MNHEY and SMNVEV (reference sequence). CDR3 length equals 15 residues. The CDR3 reads CASKSMVDPGETQYF. Written as DNA, the CDR3 is TGTGCCAGCAAATCGATGGTCGACCCGGGGGAGACCCAGTACTTC.

The table lists this clone with a few counts. This sequence joins TRBV2 and TRBJ2-2; 10 bases agree with TRBD2. Unmatched junction bases numbered 5, after V lost 5 bases and J lost 2 bases. CDR1 and CDR2 from the germline V gene are SNHLY and FYNNEI. This CDR3 contains 16 residues. The CDR3 loop reads CASSPRTSGNTGELFF. The CDR3 DNA reads TGTGCCAGCAGTCCCCGGACTAGCGGAAACACCGGGGAGCTGTTTTTT.

This clone was detected once. Different DNA sequences within this sample yield the same CDR3. This CDR3 reads CASSQLSGANVLTF. The DNA of the CDR3 is TGTGCCAGCAGCCAACTATCTGGGGCCAACGTCCTGACTTTC. This chain connects TRBV4-2 to TRBJ2-6; D gene uncertain. The germline V gene has CDR1 LGHNA and CDR2 YNFKEQ. V lost 2 bases, J lost 1 base, and 3 bases lay in between. CDR3 length: 14 residues.

The rearrangement uses TRBV18 and TRBJ1-3; D call uncertain. Germline CDR1 KGHSH, CDR2 LQKENI. The V end lost 3 bases, the J end lost 2 bases, and 8 bases lay between the germline ends. CDR3 length: 14 residues. The CDR3 region is CASSPPNPGNTIYF. In DNA, the CDR3 is TGTGCCAGCTCACCGCCCAACCCTGGAAACACCATATATTTT.

V usage is TRBV7-2 and J usage is TRBJ2-5; D remains ambiguous. The CDR3 is made up of 11 amino acids. Trimming cost V 4 bases and J 8 bases, with 8 bases left between them. Germline V lookup: CDR1 SGHTA, CDR2 FQGNSA. In nucleotides, the CDR3 is TGTGCCAGCAGCTCTGGACCCACCCAGTACTTC. This translates into CASSSGPTQYF.

This sequence joins TRBV27 and TRBJ1-4; perhaps TRBD1 as D (6 bases). The ends were cut back, 7 bases at V and 3 bases at J, with 12 bases in the middle. Germline loops: CDR1 MNHEY, CDR2 SMNVEV (reference sequence). CDR3 length: 14 amino acids. The CDR3: CASKVGASNEKLFF. The DNA for the CDR3 is TGTGCCAGCAAGGTGGGGGCTTCTAATGAAAAACTGTTTTTT.

This chain joins TRBV28 and TRBJ2-7; 9 bases agree with TRBD2. CDR1 is MDHEN and CDR2 is SYDVKM in the germline V gene. The ends lost 3 bases at V and 4 bases at J; junction bases unmatched: 4. This CDR3 has 14 amino acids. The CDR3 DNA sequence: TGTGCCAGCAGTTTCCTAGCGGGATCATACGAGCAGTACTTC. The encoded protein is CASSFLAGSYEQYF. Variable domain in full (rest from reference TRBV28 and TRBJ2-7): DVKVTQSSRYLVKRTGEKVFLECVQDMDHENMFWYRQDPGLGLRLIYFSYDVKMKEKGDIPEGYSVSREKKERFSLILESASTNQTSMYLCASSFLAGSYEQYFGPGTRLTVT.

V and J are TRBV27 and TRBJ1-2; perhaps TRBD1 as D (5 bases). The germline V gene encodes CDR1 MNHEY and CDR2 SMNVEV (reference sequence). Trimming took 5 bases from V and 4 from J, leaving 17 bases between them. The CDR3 extends over 15 amino acids. This chain's CDR3 is CASSPGPGLVYGYTF. In DNA form, the CDR3 reads TGTGCCAGCAGTCCGGGACCCGGTTTGGTCTATGGCTACACCTTC.

Note on this clone: This likely reflects a read error, since a far larger clone is one base away. The conserved phenylalanine or tryptophan is not found at the CDR3 terminus, so this likely reflects a read error. The rearrangement joins TRBV6-1 to TRBJ1-1; D is possibly TRBD1 (6 bases). This CDR3 spans 15 amino acids. The germline V gene has CDR1 MNHNS and CDR2 SASEGT. V gave up 1 base and J gave up 3 bases, with 12 bases separating them. CDR3 sequence: CASSEEVGAYTEAFL. The CDR3 DNA is TGTGCCAGCAGTGAAGAAGTGGGGGCTTACACTGAAGCTTTCCTT.

The chain couples TRBV19 to TRBJ2-3; perhaps TRBD1 as D (5 bases). The CDR3 totals 13 residues. The V gene's germline CDR1 is LNHDA and CDR2 SQIVND (reference sequence). Trimming removed 5 bases at V and 3 bases at J, with 9 bases between. The CDR3, as DNA: TGTGCCAGTAGTTTATCAGGGACAGATACGCAGTATTTT. It is translated as CASSLSGTDTQYF.

The rearrangement uses TRBV28 and TRBJ1-5, with D uncertain. The CDR3 length is 14 residues. Trimming stripped 5 bases from V and 2 bases from J, with 10 bases between. From germline, CDR1 is MDHEN and CDR2 SYDVKM. This CDR3 reads CASSIIQGNQPQHF. In nucleotides, the CDR3 is TGTGCCAGCAGTATTATCCAGGGCAATCAGCCCCAGCATTTT.

This sequence joins TRBV28 and TRBJ2-7; D may match TRBD1 or TRBD2 (5 bases each). This CDR3 is built from 13 residues. Trimming stripped 9 bases from V and 7 bases from J, with 19 bases between. Germline V CDR1 and CDR2: MDHEN, SYDVKM. For the CDR3, the DNA is TGTGCCAGTGGGACGGTCGTAAGGGGTGAGCAGTACTTC. As protein: CASGTVVRGEQYF.

DNA for the CDR3: TGTGCCAGCAGCGTAGATTCCTCCCGGGACAAACTGTTTTTT. It codes for CASSVDSSRDKLFF. The rearrangement uses TRBV9 and TRBJ1-4; tentatively, D is TRBD1 (5 bases). Deletions cut 0 bases from V and 11 bases from J, with 14 bases between. Germline-derived CDR1 and CDR2 are SGDLS and YYNGEE. The CDR3 covers 14 residues.

The gene calls are TRBV7-2 and TRBJ2-1, with no clear D. This CDR3 has 15 residues. Germline lookup yields CDR1 SGHTA and CDR2 FQGNSA. Trimming took 1 base from V and 7 from J, leaving 14 bases between them. CDR3 sequence reads: CASSLGWASKNEQFF. CDR3 sequence (DNA): TGTGCCAGCAGCTTAGGATGGGCTAGTAAGAATGAGCAGTTCTTC.

The chain is built from TRBV29-1 and TRBJ1-2; D call uncertain. The germline V gene encodes CDR1 SQVTM and CDR2 ANQGSEA. The CDR3 totals 11 residues. The V gene lost 4 bases and the J gene lost 8 bases, with 11 bases spanning the gap. CDR3 sequence: CSVGQPTGYTF. DNA for the CDR3: TGCAGCGTTGGGCAGCCCACGGGCTACACCTTC.

CDR3 in amino acids: CASSFRGTPQETQYF. The CDR3 DNA reads as TGTGCCAGCAGTTTTCGGGGAACTCCGCAAGAGACCCAGTACTTC. The V gene is TRBV28, the J gene TRBJ2-5; tentative D call: TRBD2 (5 bases). The CDR3 has 15 amino acids. Germline loops: CDR1 MDHEN, CDR2 SYDVKM. Between the trimmed V and J ends, which lost 3 bases and 2 bases, there was a span of 13 bases. Supplemented by reference TRBV28 and TRBJ2-5, the full variable domain reads DVKVTQSSRYLVKRTGEKVFLECVQDMDHENMFWYRQDPGLGLRLIYFSYDVKMKEKGDIPEGYSVSREKKERFSLILESASTNQTSMYLCASSFRGTPQETQYFGPGTRLLVL.

This clone has ten or more counts. The rearrangement links TRBV27 to TRBJ1-2; D is possibly TRBD1 (6 bases). Germline CDR1 is MNHEY and CDR2 is SMNVEV (reference sequence). The CDR3 spans 14 residues. The CDR3 bases are TGTGCGAGAACCAAAAGGACAGCCCCATATGGCTACACCTTC. It encodes CARTKRTAPYGYTF.

V gene TRBV18 combines with J gene TRBJ1-1; D gene uncertain. The V gene lost 3 bases and the J gene lost 0 bases, with 5 bases spanning the gap. Germline V CDR1 and CDR2: KGHSH, LQKENI. The CDR3 runs to 13 residues. The CDR3, as DNA: TGTGCCAGCTCACCCCTGGTGAACACTGAAGCTTTCTTT. As protein: CASSPLVNTEAFF.

A single count supports this clone. This rearrangement joins TRBV4-1 to TRBJ2-3; perhaps TRBD1 as D (5 bases). Germline lookup yields CDR1 MGHRA and CDR2 YSYEKL. The CDR3 runs 16 residues. V was clipped by 1 base and J by 5 bases, with 16 bases between them. The CDR3 nucleotides read TGCGCCAGCAGCCAAGTCTTGTCCAGGGTAGAAGATACGCAGTATTTT. As protein: CASSQVLSRVEDTQYF.